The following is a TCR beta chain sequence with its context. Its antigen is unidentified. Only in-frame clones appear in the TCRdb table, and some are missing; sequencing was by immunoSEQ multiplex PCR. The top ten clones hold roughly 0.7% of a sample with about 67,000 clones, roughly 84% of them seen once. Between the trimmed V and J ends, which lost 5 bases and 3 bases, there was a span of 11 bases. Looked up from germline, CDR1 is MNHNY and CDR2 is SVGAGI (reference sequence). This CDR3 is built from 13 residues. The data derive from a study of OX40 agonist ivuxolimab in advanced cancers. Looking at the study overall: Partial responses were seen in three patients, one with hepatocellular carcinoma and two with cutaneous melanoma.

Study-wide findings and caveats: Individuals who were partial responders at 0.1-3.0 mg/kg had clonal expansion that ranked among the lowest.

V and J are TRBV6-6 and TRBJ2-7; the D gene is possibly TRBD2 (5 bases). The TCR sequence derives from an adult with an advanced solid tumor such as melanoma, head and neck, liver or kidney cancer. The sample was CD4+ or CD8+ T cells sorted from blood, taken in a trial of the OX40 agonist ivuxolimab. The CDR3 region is CASSASGYYEQYF. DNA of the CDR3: TGTGCCAGCAGTGCGTCGGGGTACTACGAGCAGTACTTC.